This entry lists 9 T cell receptor beta chains sequenced from one sample in a study of regulatory T cells in long-lasting Graves disease. iRepertoire HTBI primers and Arm-PCR of CDR3 regions built TCR beta libraries. TCRdb reanalysed the multiplex PCR reads using MiXCR and keeps one entry per CDR3 protein. The sample contains about 530,000 distinct CDR3 sequences, around 15% of which appear only once. Documented time point: newly diagnosed GD, antithyroid drugs for less than 3 months. Following extraction of RNA from PBMCs, that RNA was used to make the TCR library. This same sample was also part of a study on T cells in Graves' hyperthyroidism and ophthalmopathy.

Sequenced here: peripheral blood mononuclear cells (PBMCs), sampled at new diagnosis, from a patient treated with antithyroid drugs. These receptors were taken from a woman aged 35-65 years with Graves disease.

The sample holds many counts of this clonotype. This sequence joins TRBV7-2 and TRBJ2-5; D tentatively fits TRBD1 or TRBD2 (6 bases each). V lost 5 bases, J lost 3 bases, and 22 bases lay in between. Per germline, CDR1 SGHTA and CDR2 FQGNSA. CDR3 length: 17 amino acids. CDR3 loop: CASSPRGSGDRKETQYF. The DNA for the CDR3 is TGTGCCAGCAGCCCCAGGGGTAGCGGCGACCGAAAAGAGACCCAGTACTTC. Looking up the rest from reference TRBV7-2 and TRBJ2-5 gives the full variable domain: GAGVSQSPSNKVTEKGKDVELRCDPISGHTALYWYRQSLGQGLEFLIYFQGNSAPDKSGLPSDRFSAERTGGSVSTLTIQRTQQEDSAVYLCASSPRGSGDRKETQYFGPGTRLLVL.

The table lists this clonotype with a few counts. The chain joins TRBV6-2 or TRBV6-3 to TRBJ1-3, with D possibly being TRBD1 (5 bases). Germline-derived CDR1 and CDR2 are MNHEY and SVGEGT. CDR3 length: 13 residues. The V end was cut by 5 bases, the J end by 8 bases, with 13 bases between. In DNA, the CDR3 is TGTGCCAGCAGTCGCCAGGGCGGGGACACCATATATTTT. Amino acids: CASSRQGGDTIYF.

This clonotype has ten or more counts. The chain couples TRBV2 to TRBJ1-5; the match to TRBD1 covers 11 bases. Germline lookup yields CDR1 SNHLY and CDR2 FYNNEI. V shed 4 bases and J 3 bases; nucleotides not matched to a gene: 5. The CDR3 consists of 16 residues. The CDR3 DNA reads TGTGCCAGCAGTGCGGACAGGGGGCTCAACAATCAGCCCCAGCATTTT. It is translated as CASSADRGLNNQPQHF.

This clonotype was observed at least ten times. V usage is TRBV3-1 and J usage is TRBJ1-2; 8 bases align to TRBD1. The CDR3 is made up of 16 amino acids. Looked up from germline, CDR1 is LGHDT and CDR2 is YNNKEL (reference sequence). The ends lost 3 bases at V and 0 bases at J; junction bases unmatched: 6. The CDR3 reads CASSHGQGLANYGYTF. The DNA of the CDR3 is TGTGCCAGCAGCCACGGACAGGGCTTAGCTAACTATGGCTACACCTTC. Together with reference TRBV3-1 and TRBJ1-2, the CDR3 gives the full variable domain: DTAVSQTPKYLVTQMGNDKSIKCEQNLGHDTMYWYKQDSKKFLKIMFSYNNKELIINETVPNRFSPKSPDKAHLNLHINSLELGDSAVYFCASSHGQGLANYGYTFGSGTRLTVV.

This clonotype has ten or more counts. One junction end does not reproduce the germline sequence, and a read error may be involved. CDR3 DNA sequence: TGTGCCAGCAGTTTAGGACAGGGTCTTGATTCACCCCTCCACTTT. This sequence encodes CASSLGQGLDSPLHF. The chain links TRBV7-9 to TRBJ1-6; 8 nucleotides agree with TRBD1. The V gene's germline CDR1 is SEHNR and CDR2 FQNEAQ (reference sequence). This CDR3 spans 15 amino acids.

This clonotype has at least ten counts. The chain has TRBV28 and TRBJ2-3; D gene uncertain. CDR1 MDHEN and CDR2 SYDVKM come from the germline V gene. The V and J ends lost 3 bases and 7 bases respectively, with 11 bases between them. The CDR3 loop spans 13 amino acids. CDR3 protein: CASSFALHNTQYF. DNA for the CDR3: TGTGCCAGCAGTTTCGCCCTCCATAATACGCAGTATTTT.

In this sample, this clonotype turned up many times. The chain combines TRBV13 with TRBJ2-5; tentative D call: TRBD1 (5 bases). CDR3 length: 13 amino acids. Trimming took off 4 bases at V and 2 bases at J, with 8 bases between the two ends. Germline loops: CDR1 PRHDT, CDR2 FYEKMQ (reference sequence). CDR3 sequence: CASSSTEQETQYF. Here the CDR3 DNA reads TGTGCCAGCAGCTCGACAGAGCAAGAGACCCAGTACTTC.

The rearrangement uses TRBV5-1 and TRBJ1-3; D unresolved. The CDR3 is 14 amino acids. V was shortened by 7 bases and J by 0 bases, with 11 bases between the two germline ends. CDR1 and CDR2 (germline): SGHRS, YFSETQ. The CDR3 region is CASQPGISGNTIYF. As DNA, the CDR3 is TGCGCCAGCCAGCCGGGTATCTCTGGAAACACCATATATTTT.

This clonotype was detected a few times. The chain is built from TRBV5-1 and TRBJ1-2, with 8 bases lining up with TRBD1. V trimming: 5 bases; J trimming: 8 bases; junction bases outside the gene matches: 17. The length of the CDR3 is 16 residues. Germline assignment: CDR1 SGHRS and CDR2 YFSETQ. CDR3 DNA sequence: TGCGCCAGCAGAGATTTCCGGGACAGGTCCCTCGGGGGCTACACCTTC. It translates to CASRDFRDRSLGGYTF. Full variable domain (remainder filled in from reference TRBV5-1 and TRBJ1-2): KAGVTQTPRYLIKTRGQQVTLSCSPISGHRSVSWYQQTPGQGLQFLFEYFSETQRNKGNFPGRFSGRQFSNSRSEMNVSTLELGDSALYLCASRDFRDRSLGGYTFGSGTRLTVV.